What follows is one T cell receptor beta chain and its context. Its antigen is as yet unknown. The V and J ends lost 4 bases and 2 bases, in that order; junction bases with no gene match: 6. The length of the CDR3 is 16 residues. Germline V lookup: CDR1 SGHTA, CDR2 FQGNSA. This sample is drawn from a study of shared clonotypes between healthy human individuals. Overall study results and limits: Sampling involved blood alone; tissue repertoires likely differ.

The authors' processing: In the immunoSEQ data, sequences were junction-only and lacked quality scores, so filtering differed. Clones were read by immunoSEQ multiplex PCR, and TCRdb kept only the in-frame ones, dropping some. V and J calls and clone size are those listed in that table; D and trimming were worked out from the DNA. In the table there are about 1.4 million clones, 95% to 97% of which are singletons. Sequenced material: naive CD4+ T cells sorted from blood. Subset specified: CD45RA+ positively selected. This TCR was sampled from a man aged 25 to 45 in good health. The rearrangement links TRBV7-2 to TRBJ1-5, with 9 bases fitting TRBD1. DNA of the CDR3: TGTGCCAGCAGCTCCGGGACAGGGTTTGGCAATCAGCCCCAGCATTTT. Translation gives CASSSGTGFGNQPQHF.